The clone carrying this T cell receptor beta chain was found a few times. This sample was taken from a study of blood T cell repertoires in COVID-19. Study summary: Sources were T cells, B-cell-depleted T cells, or PBMCs; the material itself was cDNA or gDNA.

The method was immunoSEQ multiplex PCR; TCRdb's version includes in-frame clones alone and lacks a portion of them. The repertoire holds roughly 280,000 clones, with roughly 90% as singletons. The junction had 12 bases not matched to a gene; V was cut back by 2 bases and J by 8 bases. Germline assignment: CDR1 LGHNA and CDR2 YSLEER. CDR3 length equals 16 residues. V usage is TRBV4-3 and J usage is TRBJ2-7; 10 nucleotides match TRBD2. This clonotype was obtained from a man in his forties who had been exposed to COVID-19. The sequencing sample was made of PBMCs or T cells enriched from blood (not recorded which). CDR3 in amino acids: CASSQTGTSASGKQYF. DNA for the CDR3: TGCGCCAGCAGCCAAACCGGGACTAGCGCCTCCGGGAAGCAGTACTTC.